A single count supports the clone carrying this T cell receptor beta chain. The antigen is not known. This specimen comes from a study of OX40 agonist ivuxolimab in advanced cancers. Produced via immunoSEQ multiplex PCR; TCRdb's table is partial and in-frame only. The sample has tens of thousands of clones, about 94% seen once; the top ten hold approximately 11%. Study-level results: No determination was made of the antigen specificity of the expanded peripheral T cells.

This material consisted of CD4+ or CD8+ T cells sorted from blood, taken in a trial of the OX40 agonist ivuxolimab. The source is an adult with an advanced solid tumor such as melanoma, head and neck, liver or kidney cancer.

As DNA, the CDR3 is TGCGCCAGCAGCCAAGATCTCCCGCTTTACGGCAATGAGCAGTTCTTC. Amino acid sequence: CASSQDLPLYGNEQFF. The rearrangement uses TRBV4-3 and TRBJ2-1; D gene uncertain. Germline V gene sequence: CDR1 LGHNA, CDR2 YSLEER. The CDR3 is 16 amino acids. The germline V and J ends were trimmed by 0 bases and 6 bases, with 15 bases remaining between them.